A single sample is the source of the 29 T cell receptor beta chains below, sequenced in a study of blood T cells in healthy people across ages (dated by TCRdb to the mid-2010s). The library was made by 5' RACE. The listed sequencing device is Illumina HiSeq 2500. The second PCR ran for about 6 to 12 cycles and used a J-beta primer mix along with a sample-barcoded 5' primer. The public reads were quality trimmed at Q25 with fastp and then assembled into clones with MiXCR by TCRdb, keeping productive beta chains. Every CDR3 protein is listed once, alongside the most common genes and DNA of its rows. This sample gives about 1,500,000 distinct CDR3 sequences in total; around 42% of them show up just once. The ten largest clones add up to 7.9% of the sample. Sequenced material: blood. The receptors come from a woman aged 18-29 years in good health.

A remark on this clonotype: This may be a read error: a much more frequent sequence differs by one nucleotide. The chain joins TRBV29-1 to TRBJ2-1, with TRBD1 as a possible D gene (6 bases). CDR1 SQVTM and CDR2 ANQGSEA come from the germline V gene. This CDR3 is 11 amino acids long. V shed 7 bases and J shed 13 bases, with 17 bases lying between them. The CDR3 spells CSGTVQETQFF. CDR3 DNA: TGCAGCGGGACAGTCCAAGAGACCCAGTTCTTC.

This sequence joins TRBV4-1 and TRBJ2-2; 9 bases agree with TRBD1. CDR3 length: 14 residues. The germline V gene encodes CDR1 MGHRA and CDR2 YSYEKL. J lost 6 bases, V lost 1 base, and 0 bases had no gene match. CDR3 DNA sequence: TGCGCCAGCAGCCAAGGACAGGGGGCCGGGGAGCTGTTTTTT. Its protein is CASSQGQGAGELFF.

Here the CDR3 reads CASNQGSTSSDTQYF. CDR3 DNA: TGCGCCAGCAACCAGGGGAGTACCTCTTCAGATACGCAGTATTTT. The rearrangement links TRBV5-1 to TRBJ2-3, with TRBD1 as a possible D gene (6 bases). CDR1 is SGHRS and CDR2 is YFSETQ in the germline V gene. Trimming cost V 6 bases and J 4 bases, with 18 bases left between them. The length of the CDR3 is 15 residues.

The J gene is TRBJ1-1, the V gene TRBV6-5; weak D call: TRBD1 (5 bases). The CDR3 covers 12 residues. The germline CDR1 and CDR2 sequences are MNHEY and SVGAGI. V shed 6 bases and J shed 6 bases, with 11 bases lying between them. CDR3 coding DNA: TGTGCCAGCAGCGGCAGGGAGTCTGAAGCTTTCTTT. Its protein product is CASSGRESEAFF.

This clonotype was picked up a small number of times. The chain carries TRBV2 and TRBJ2-1; 12 nucleotides agree with TRBD1. The germline V gene has CDR1 SNHLY and CDR2 FYNNEI. The CDR3 totals 20 residues. V dropped 3 bases and J dropped 4; count of bases not matched to a gene: 16. The CDR3 loop is CASSDGGTGGLGPLYNEQFF. The CDR3 DNA is TGTGCCAGCAGTGATGGAGGGACAGGGGGCCTGGGGCCCCTTTACAATGAGCAGTTCTTC.

This clonotype was picked up a small number of times. The chain couples TRBV6-6 to TRBJ1-2, with D possibly TRBD1 on 5 matching bases. V lost 8 bases to trimming and J lost 6 bases, with 7 bases between them. The CDR3 has 10 residues. CDR1 is MNHNY, CDR2 SVGAGI, per germline (reference sequence). The CDR3 DNA sequence: TGTGCCAGCGCGGGGGATGGCTACACCTTC. This translates into CASAGDGYTF.

In its sample, this clonotype was seen a few times. The chain combines TRBV20-1 with TRBJ2-6; D is unresolved. This CDR3 region has 15 residues. V lost 0 bases and J 2 bases, leaving 8 bases between the germline ends. Germline lookup yields CDR1 DFQATT and CDR2 SNEGSKA (reference sequence). The CDR3 sequence is CSARDAGTGANVLTF. The CDR3 DNA reads as TGCAGTGCTAGAGATGCAGGCACTGGGGCCAACGTCCTGACTTTC.

The gene calls are TRBV7-9 and TRBJ2-3, with D possibly matching TRBD2 (5 bases). The germline gives CDR1 SEHNR, CDR2 FQNEAQ (reference sequence). The CDR3 loop spans 16 amino acids. Between the trimmed V and J ends, which lost 5 bases and 1 base, there was a span of 16 bases. The CDR3 coding sequence is TGTGCCAGCAGCCAGAGTAGGAGTAGCGGCACAGATACGCAGTATTTT. Translated: CASSQSRSSGTDTQYF.

This clonotype was detected a few times. The J gene is TRBJ2-3, the V gene TRBV11-3, with a possible D match to TRBD2 (5 bases). Trimming took 5 bases from V and 6 from J, leaving 24 bases between them. Germline V gene lookup returns CDR1 SGHNT and CDR2 YENEEA. This CDR3 is built from 17 residues. CDR3 amino acids: CASSHGPEDSFVDTQYF. CDR3 nucleotide sequence: TGTGCCAGCAGCCACGGGCCCGAGGACTCCTTTGTGGATACGCAGTATTTT.

V gene TRBV5-1 combines with J gene TRBJ2-5; TRBD2 is a possible D gene (5 bases). Trimming removed 2 bases from V and 11 bases from J, with 19 bases in between. CDR1 SGHRS and CDR2 YFSETQ come from the germline V gene. The CDR3 has 14 residues. In DNA, the CDR3 is TGCGCCAGCAGCTTTGTTGGGATGCCCGGGGAGCAGTACTTC. It is translated as CASSFVGMPGEQYF.

This clonotype has a count of ten or more. The J gene is TRBJ1-5, the V gene TRBV28, with D maybe TRBD1 (5 bases). CDR3 length: 14 residues. Germline-derived CDR1 and CDR2 are MDHEN and SYDVKM. Trimming left V 2 bases short and J 7 bases short, with 12 bases between. The CDR3 DNA reads TGTGCCAGCAGTTTAGAGGGGCCGAAACAGCCCCAGCATTTT. It codes for CASSLEGPKQPQHF.

The J gene is TRBJ2-7, the V gene TRBV4-1; a weak D match, TRBD1 (6 bases). Trimming pared 6 bases from V and 1 base from J, leaving 13 bases between. Looked up from germline, CDR1 is MGHRA and CDR2 is YSYEKL. The CDR3 has 14 residues. CDR3 DNA sequence: TGCGCCAGCAGGGGTAACCAGGGGTCCTACGAGCAGTACTTC. The encoded protein is CASRGNQGSYEQYF.

About this clonotype itself: The junction departs from the called germline gene at one end, perhaps through a read error. The chain couples TRBV6-6 to TRBJ2-7, with D possibly TRBD2 on 5 matching bases. The germline CDR1 and CDR2 sequences are MNHNY and SVGAGI (reference sequence). The CDR3 has 13 residues. CDR3 in DNA: TGTGCCAGCAGTATGCCGGACTCCGACGAGCAGTACTTC. Translating gives CASSMPDSDEQYF.

V and J are TRBV21-1 and TRBJ2-3; the table's D call of TRBD2 was not tested on the DNA. TRBV21-1 has pseudogene status. The CDR3 covers 17 residues. The DNA for the CDR3 is TGTGCCAGCGAACGAGTTTTGACTAGAAAAAGACCTTATACGCAGTATTTT. It yields the protein CASERVLTRKRPYTQYF.

A remark on this clonotype: One end of the junction is discordant with germline, which a read error may explain. The rearrangement links TRBV20-1 to TRBJ2-1; 12 positions agree with TRBD2. Germline assignment: CDR1 DFQATT and CDR2 SNEGSKA (reference sequence). The CDR3 is 16 amino acids. CDR3 bases: TGCAGTGCTAGTGCTAGCGGGAGGGCCTCCTACAATAAGCAGTTCTTC. This sequence encodes CSASASGRASYNKQFF.

In this sample, this clonotype turned up once. The CDR3 reads CASSLLGLETDTQYF. For the CDR3, the DNA is TGCGCCAGCAGCTTGTTGGGACTAGAAACAGATACGCAGTATTTT. V usage is TRBV5-1 and J usage is TRBJ2-3; the match to TRBD2 covers 8 bases. The V and J ends lost 1 base and 3 bases, in that order; junction bases with no gene match: 4. The germline CDR1 and CDR2 sequences are SGHRS and YFSETQ. The CDR3 consists of 15 residues.

This clonotype has at least ten counts. Since a much larger clone is just one base distant, this may be a read error. This chain links TRBV11-3 with TRBJ2-1, with 11 bases identical to TRBD1. The CDR3 has 15 amino acids. The trim removed 1 base at V and 4 bases at J, leaving 0 bases unmatched. Germline V gene sequence: CDR1 SGHNT, CDR2 YENEEA. This CDR3 reads CASSLGDRGYNEQFF. DNA for the CDR3: TGTGCCAGCAGCTTAGGGGACAGGGGGTACAATGAGCAGTTCTTC.

The genes are TRBV3-1 and TRBJ2-1, with TRBD1 matching 12 bases. Unmatched junction bases numbered 21, after V lost 6 bases and J lost 0 bases. Per the germline V gene, CDR1 is LGHDT and CDR2 is YNNKEL (reference sequence). The CDR3 is 22 residues long. The CDR3 region has the DNA TGTGCCAGCAGTCGGGGACAGGGGGCTCCCAACCGACTAACGAGCTCCTACAATGAGCAGTTCTTC. Translation gives CASSRGQGAPNRLTSSYNEQFF.

The chain joins TRBV5-1 to TRBJ2-5; D gene unclear. The V and J ends lost 2 bases and 1 base respectively, with 6 bases between them. Germline V gene sequence: CDR1 SGHRS, CDR2 YFSETQ. This CDR3 contains 13 residues. CDR3 sequence reads: CASSLLRQETQYF. DNA for the CDR3: TGCGCCAGCAGCTTACTTCGCCAAGAGACCCAGTACTTC.

This clonotype occurred a few times. The chain has TRBV3-1 and TRBJ2-1; 8 positions match TRBD2. Germline V gene data show CDR1 as LGHDT and CDR2 as YNNKEL (reference sequence). There are 11 residues in the CDR3. After removal of 1 base from V and 15 bases from J, the junction contained 2 bases not matched to a gene. This CDR3 reads CASSQVGTRFF. CDR3 nucleotide sequence: TGTGCCAGCAGCCAAGTAGGGACTAGGTTCTTC.

The chain couples TRBV27 to TRBJ2-3; D uncertain. The CDR3 length is 12 residues. CDR1 and CDR2 (germline): MNHEY, SMNVEV (reference sequence). V was shortened by 2 bases and J by 8 bases, with 8 bases between the two germline ends. The CDR3 here is CASSLVLATQYF. The CDR3 bases are TGTGCCAGCAGTTTAGTTCTCGCTACGCAGTATTTT.

The V and J genes are TRBV6-1 and TRBJ2-1, with 12 nucleotides matching TRBD2. This CDR3 is built from 16 residues. Germline V gives CDR1 MNHNS, CDR2 SASEGT. V shed 7 bases and J 4 bases; nucleotides not matched to a gene: 8. The CDR3: CASNGGTSGRYNEQFF. In DNA form, the CDR3 reads TGTGCCAGCAATGGGGGGACTAGCGGGCGGTACAATGAGCAGTTCTTC.

This clonotype was picked up many times. The chain uses TRBV10-3 and TRBJ2-3; no clear D gene. Germline CDR1 reads ENHRY; CDR2 reads SYGVKD. There are 14 residues in the CDR3. Trimming removed 2 bases at V and 1 base at J, with 7 bases between. In nucleotides, the CDR3 is TGTGCCATCAGTGAGGGTGGACGCACAGATACGCAGTATTTT. The encoded protein is CAISEGGRTDTQYF.

In its sample, this clonotype was seen a few times. The chain uses TRBV7-9 and TRBJ2-4; D unclear. Germline-derived CDR1 and CDR2 are SEHNR and FQNEAQ (reference sequence). The length of the CDR3 is 14 residues. Trimming took off 5 bases at V and 5 bases at J, with 13 bases between the two ends. The CDR3 loop reads CASSLPGLQNIQYF. Here the CDR3 DNA reads TGTGCCAGCAGCCTTCCCGGGTTACAAAACATTCAGTACTTC.

This clonotype is a singleton in its sample. The chain links TRBV7-2 to TRBJ2-4, with D possibly TRBD2 on 5 matching bases. The tail of the sequence fits TRBJ2-5 better, so the J call may be wrong. CDR1 SGHTA and CDR2 FQGNSA come from the germline V gene. The CDR3 runs 14 residues. The CDR3 DNA reads TGTGCCAGCAGCCCGGGGATCTCCCGGGCGACCCAGTACTTC. Its translation: CASSPGISRATQYF.

This clonotype was counted between two and nine times. The chain recombines TRBV6-1 with TRBJ2-7, with D hard to call. The V end was cut by 1 base, the J end by 2 bases, with 15 bases between. Germline V gene data show CDR1 as MNHNS and CDR2 as SASEGT. This CDR3 contains 16 residues. CDR3 region: CASSEGGTLVTYEQYF. CDR3 in DNA: TGTGCCAGCAGTGAAGGAGGTACTTTAGTCACCTACGAGCAGTACTTC.

This clonotype was detected only a few times. Since a much larger clone is just one base distant, this may be a read error. The genes are TRBV7-9 and TRBJ1-1; possible D gene TRBD1, 5 bases. V dropped 1 base and J dropped 1 base, with 7 bases sitting between them. This CDR3 spans 14 amino acids. Per the germline V gene, CDR1 is SEHNR and CDR2 is FQNEAQ (reference sequence). The CDR3 is CASSLGTRNTEAFF. CDR3 in DNA: TGTGCCAGCAGCTTAGGGACAAGGAACACTGAAGCTTTCTTT.

This clonotype has only a few counts. The V call is TRBV6-5, the J call TRBJ2-5; D is tentatively TRBD1 or TRBD2 (5 bases each). Trimming took off 7 bases at V and 2 bases at J, with 17 bases between the two ends. Germline V gene data show CDR1 as MNHEY and CDR2 as SVGAGI. The CDR3 sequence is 15 residues long. The CDR3 coding sequence is TGTGCCAGCAAGAACGGGGCTAGCAGGCAAGAGACCCAGTACTTC. This translates into CASKNGASRQETQYF.

This clonotype showed up just once. The rearrangement uses TRBV7-8 and TRBJ2-1, with 10 bases aligning to TRBD2. The junction had 6 bases not matched to a gene; V was cut back by 1 base and J by 0 bases. Per germline, CDR1 SGHVS and CDR2 FQNEAQ. The CDR3 runs 18 residues. CDR3 DNA sequence: TGTGCCAGCAGCTTAGGGGTGAGCGGGGGGGGCTCCTACAATGAGCAGTTCTTC. Its translation is CASSLGVSGGGSYNEQFF.